The T cell receptor beta chain under discussion was sequenced for a study of regulatory T cells in long-lasting Graves disease. General study results and limits: Whereas about a thousand public clonotypes were shared by new patients, persistent patients shared more, at a few thousand. Accuracy may have suffered from the small sample size.

This clonotype was recorded at least ten times. Its antigen is not identified. Arm-PCR of CDR3 regions and iRepertoire HTBI primers were the basis on which TCR beta libraries were built. TCRdb reprocessed the multiplex PCR reads via MiXCR and lists one record per CDR3 protein. The sample lists 300,000 to 350,000 distinct CDR3 sequences; roughly 21% were seen once. The time point here: persistent/refractory GD, antithyroid drugs over 5 years with positive TRAb. Making the TCR library involved RNA that had been extracted from PBMCs. Doctors identified Graves' disease using the American Thyroid Association guidelines. Patients all came to the study from an endocrinology department in Xi'an, China. Sequenced material: peripheral blood mononuclear cells (PBMCs), taken when the disease was refractory, from a patient treated with antithyroid drugs. The receptor's source is a female donor with Graves disease.

The CDR3: CASTRDSYGYTF. CDR3 DNA: TGTGCCAGCACGAGGGACAGCTATGGCTACACCTTC. V and J are TRBV2 and TRBJ1-2, with 7 positions matching TRBD1. The junction had 3 bases not matched to a gene; V was cut back by 7 bases and J by 4 bases. CDR1 SNHLY and CDR2 FYNNEI come from the germline V gene. The CDR3 runs 12 residues.